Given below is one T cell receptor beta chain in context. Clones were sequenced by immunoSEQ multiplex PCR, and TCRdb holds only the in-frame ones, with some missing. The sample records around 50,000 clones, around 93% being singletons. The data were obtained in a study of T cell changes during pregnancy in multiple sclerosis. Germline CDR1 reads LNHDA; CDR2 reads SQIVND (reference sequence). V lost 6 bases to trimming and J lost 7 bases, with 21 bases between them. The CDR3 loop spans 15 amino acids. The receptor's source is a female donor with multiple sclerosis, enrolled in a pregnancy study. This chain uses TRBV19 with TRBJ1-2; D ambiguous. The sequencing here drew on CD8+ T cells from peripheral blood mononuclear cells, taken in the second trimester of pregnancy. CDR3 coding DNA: TGTGCCAGTAGAATAAGGACTTCTCAAAGGCTTGGCTACACCTTC. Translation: CASRIRTSQRLGYTF.